This T cell receptor beta chain was sequenced during a study of cytomegalovirus exposure and HLA in healthy donors (dated by TCRdb to about 2017). Notes on the research overall: An earlier analysis of a few hundred of the donors reported under 300 Gb of sequence data and around 100 million unique TCR beta sequences obtained from 150 million to 200 million T cells. About 280 gigabases of sequencing data and tens of millions of unique TCR sequences were included in an early release covering several hundred HLA-typed donors. The genetic ancestry cluster associated with self-reported Caucasian donors included 65% to 90% of the 398 genotyped donors. The study was designed to test whether signatures of past pathogen exposure could be identified by cataloging public T cell receptors. The study used immunosequencing to profile the T cell repertoires of 666 subjects and linked those repertoires to cytomegalovirus serostatus. In addition to the first cohort of several hundred subjects, a separate validation cohort of 100 to 150 different subjects was used. To predict cytomegalovirus infection status, the study brought together high-throughput TCR immunosequencing, statistical association of individual TCRs with disease status, and machine learning. To study patterns of TCR occurrence, a later analysis re-analyzed previously published TCR beta repertoires from 666 donors and added high-resolution HLA genotyping. The later analysis used no new phenotypic data to find candidate immune exposures, relying instead on TCR beta sequences and their occurrence across donors. To decide whether each TCR beta V gene segment behaved as functional or pseudogenic, an earlier analysis of 587 of the donors relied on high-throughput TCR beta sequencing. Alongside the repertoire data, information on donor age, sex, ethnicity and CMV serostatus was compiled. Genome-wide SNP genotypes for about 65% of the roughly 670 donors were used in a later genetic analysis, which treated that subset as a discovery cohort. All discovery cohort repertoires had been generated on a single sequencing platform. Both class I and class II loci were covered by HLA typing, at four-digit resolution. Typing coverage differed by locus: A, B, C, DRB1 and DQB1 were typed in roughly 629-640 donors, DQA1 in about 500, DPA1 in over 600, and DPB1 in 472. Several DR-DQ haplotypes were treated as single units for association and clustering because of strong linkage in the cohort. Among around 400 genotyped donors of the cohort, an average of around 220,000 unique TCR beta nucleotide sequences was sequenced per donor, of which 15% to 20% were non-productive. Broader findings and caveats from the paper: In a later genetic analysis, a missense DCLRE1C variant was associated with V-gene and J-gene trimming of TCR beta chains, and the association was replicated in an independent cohort. In a later analysis, HLA-associated TCR beta chains showed more clonal expansion and lower generation probabilities than non-associated chains that were equally common. Strong co-occurrence of HLA alleles, especially DR and DQ, made assigning TCR associations to individual alleles difficult. Correlated functional status among segregating V segments might reflect linkage disequilibrium, but an unknown experimental factor could not be ruled out. In vitro tests confirmed that a few of the cytomegalovirus-associated TCR beta chains recognize cytomegalovirus antigens. In both the original and validation cohorts, the classifier was reported to diagnose cytomegalovirus status with high specificity and sensitivity. Most CMV-associated TCR beta chains appeared to be HLA-restricted in a later analysis, and the HLA associations seemed to be driven largely by CMV exposure. The study listed 164 TCR beta chains as associated with cytomegalovirus. The sequencing pipeline was judged likely to have produced a cluster of highly shared sequence variants as a technical artifact. While some public TCRs were present in many individuals, most TCR sequences turned up only very rarely across donors. The only immune exposure information available for the cohort was CMV serostatus. A later analysis associated 16,951 TCR beta sequences with specific HLA alleles at a false discovery rate of 0.05. Some IMGT-functional V segments, including TRBV6-2 and TRBV6-3, could not be distinguished by the 87-base-pair reads and were therefore excluded. Several of the top co-occurrence clusters appeared to be linked to parvovirus B19, influenza, CMV and Epstein-Barr virus, according to a later analysis. Because some donors lacked HLA typing at each locus, the association tests relied only on the typed subset. Fewer than 20 rarely observed V segments, including chromosome 9 orphons, were excluded from the earlier analysis of about 610 of the donors because counts were too low. Only TCR beta chains were sequenced in this cohort, and the absence of alpha or paired-chain data limited detectable features. Broadly in line with IMGT annotations, most TCR beta V segments showed up in productive rearrangements about 90% or about 30% of the time in an earlier analysis of 450 to 600 of the donors. In a later analysis, the rate of TCR association differed among HLA loci, with DRB1 alleles having the most associated TCRs and HLA-C alleles having the fewest. According to the authors, the approach could potentially be generalized to other disease states and immunological phenotypes. Compared with the 666-donor mean, donors in an Asian-associated ancestry cluster had fewer N-insertions in productive TCRs, according to a later genetic analysis. A further reported finding was that TCR beta sequences accurately predicted the HLA-A and HLA-B alleles for most subjects in the first cohort. Sequencing depth was assumed to be roughly uniform across donors in the presence/absence analyses, though that assumption may not hold.

Receptor libraries were prepared by the immunoSEQ multiplex PCR assay. For the multiplex PCR, a mixture combining 60 forward primers for TCR Vbeta segments and 13 reverse primers for TCR Jbeta segments was used. The CDR3 region of rearranged TCR beta genes was amplified from genomic DNA with a multiplex PCR assay. The Illumina HiSeq System was used to sequence the amplified TCR beta libraries as 87-base-pair reads. The paper's data handling went like this. A later analysis counted tens of millions of unique TCR beta chains across the 550 to 700 repertoires, and 9 million to 14 million of these chains were shared by at least two donors. A nearest-neighbor algorithm error-corrected the raw reads and collapsed the reads into unique sequences, merging closely related sequences to remove PCR and sequencing errors. V, D and J gene segments were assigned by aligning CDR3 sequences to IMGT reference sequences. Each retained sequence needed at least a six-nucleotide match to both a V gene segment and a J gene segment. Rearrangements were called productive when the CDR3 lacked stop codons and stayed in frame with V and J; all others were non-productive. CDR3 was defined by IMGT convention, running from the second conserved V-encoded cysteine to the conserved J-encoded phenylalanine. The earlier analysis of roughly 590 of the donors excluded sequences that lacked an unambiguous match to a single V gene segment. An earlier analysis of 550 to 650 of the donors classified V segments as functional when productive rearrangements were above 56.7% and as segregating when the standard deviation between donors was above 5%. A statistical classification framework was built to diagnose cytomegalovirus status from the catalog of TCR beta chain sequences. A later analysis assigned V and J genes by comparing TCR nucleotide sequences with IMGT/GENE-DB human TR gene sequences. The TCRdist pipeline was used in a later analysis to assign CDR3 sequences and most-parsimonious VDJ recombination scenarios. A later analysis defined each TCR beta chain by its CDR3 amino acid sequence plus V-gene family, and excluded reads lacking a unique V-gene family. To address suspected cross-contamination and a sequencing artifact, a later analysis removed 592 highly shared, low-generation-probability nucleotide sequences. A later analysis calculated a clonal expansion index for each public chain from normalized within-repertoire ranks of inferred template counts. A later analysis computed generation probabilities with a VDJ recombination model fitted to out-of-frame rearrangements, and checked the results against IGoR. A later analysis scored TCR-TCR, TCR-HLA and TCR-CMV co-occurrence with hypergeometric tests, applying a repertoire-size bias correction to TCR pairs. False discovery rates were estimated in a later analysis by permuting HLA or CMV assignments 20 times. In a later analysis, co-occurring TCRs were grouped using DBSCAN, with TCRdist sequence similarity added in when clustering inside HLA-allele-positive subsets. For co-occurrence clustering, repertoires with fewer than 30,000 or more than 120,000 public chains were excluded, along with five repertoires with anomalous nucleotide sharing. What TCRdb holds here is the immuneACCESS table cut down to in-frame rearrangements. Part of the clones is not present; checked against another copy, under half of the missing clones reflect an unresolved V gene, and the others are unexplained. V, J and clone size reflect that table, while D and trimming were determined from the DNA. Within this sample are approximately 200,000 clones, with approximately 78% of them counted one time only. The top ten hold approximately 6.5% of the sample.

The cohort was made up of around 720 healthy bone marrow donors. At the time of sampling, all cohort members were nominally healthy, though unrecorded immune exposures were likely present. The donor tested CMV seropositive, placing the donor among the 250 to 350 seropositive members of the cohort. Every donor gave a peripheral blood sample, and the peripheral blood mononuclear cells from that sample were used for TCR beta sequencing. The Qiagen DNeasy Blood Extraction Kit was used to extract genomic DNA from the blood cell samples. To note about this clone: Its antigen has not been determined. No base-level quality is on record; no much larger clone is a single base apart.

The CDR1 and CDR2 encoded by the germline V gene (reference sequence) are SGHKS and YYEKEE. The V and J ends are trimmed by 1 base and 6 bases, leaving 11 bases between them. From the cysteine through the phenylalanine, the CDR3 covers 14 amino acids. The read is trimmed to its CDR3 DNA, 42 bases read in frame from base 1. Sequencing was carried out using PBMCs. The sequence is built from TRBV5-5 and TRBJ1-5; no confident D gene assignment can be made. The sequence derives from a woman between 50 and 59 years old in good health and CMV-seropositive. The DNA is TGTGCCAGCAGCTTGCGGATGGGAGGTCAGCCCCAGCATTTT. Its amino acids are CASSLRMGGQPQHF.